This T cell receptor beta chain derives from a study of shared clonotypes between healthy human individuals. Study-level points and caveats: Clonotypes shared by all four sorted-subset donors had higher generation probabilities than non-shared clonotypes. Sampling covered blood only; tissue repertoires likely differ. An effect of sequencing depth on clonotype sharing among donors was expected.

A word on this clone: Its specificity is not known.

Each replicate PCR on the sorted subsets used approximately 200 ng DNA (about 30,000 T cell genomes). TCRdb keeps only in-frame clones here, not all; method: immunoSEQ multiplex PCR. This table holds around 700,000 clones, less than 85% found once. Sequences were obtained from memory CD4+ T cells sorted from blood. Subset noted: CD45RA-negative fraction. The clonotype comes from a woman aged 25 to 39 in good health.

The CDR3 bases are TGTGCCAGCAGTGGACGGGGGGTAGTGGGAAACTATGGCTACACCTTC. Translated, it gives CASSGRGVVGNYGYTF. The chain links TRBV6-6 to TRBJ1-2; D is perhaps TRBD1 (5 bases). This CDR3 has 16 amino acids. Germline V gene sequence: CDR1 MNHNY, CDR2 SVGAGI (reference sequence). Trimming cost V 5 bases and J 2 bases, with 18 bases left between them.